These 20 T cell receptor beta chains came from one sample sequenced in a study of blood T cell repertoires in COVID-19. The table came from immunoSEQ multiplex PCR; TCRdb's copy has only in-frame clones and leaves some out. The sample gives about 120,000 clones, 87% of which show up once; 25% to 30% is in the top ten. The sequencing sample was made of peripheral blood. The source of these receptors is a woman aged 65 to 85 with acute or convalescent COVID-19.

This chain joins TRBV5-1 and TRBJ2-7, with a weak D call TRBD1 (6 bases). The V end lost 1 base, the J end lost 6 bases, and 11 bases lay between the germline ends. Germline V gene sequence: CDR1 SGHRS, CDR2 YFSETQ. The CDR3 is 13 amino acids. The chain's CDR3 is CASSLNREGEQYF. CDR3 sequence (DNA): TGCGCCAGCAGCTTGAACAGGGAAGGCGAGCAGTACTTC.

The chain has TRBV7-3 and TRBJ1-5, with unresolved D. The germline gives CDR1 SGHTA, CDR2 FQGTGA. The CDR3 loop spans 17 amino acids. Deletions cut 3 bases from V and 6 bases from J, with 21 bases between. CDR3 coding DNA: TGTGCCAGCAGCTTGGCTGGCGCAGGACGGGAGGCTCAGCCCCAGCATTTT. Translated: CASSLAGAGREAQPQHF.

The chain links TRBV6-5 to TRBJ1-1, with 8 bases aligning to TRBD1. This CDR3 contains 14 residues. The V gene's germline CDR1 is MNHEY and CDR2 SVGAGI. V shed 4 bases and J 5 bases; nucleotides not matched to a gene: 6. As DNA, the CDR3 is TGTGCCAGCAGTTCCCCAGGGGGCCGGACTGAAGCTTTCTTT. Its protein product is CASSSPGGRTEAFF.

This chain links TRBV28 with TRBJ1-2, with unresolved D. V was cut by 5 bases and J by 0 bases, with 10 bases left in between. Germline V gene data show CDR1 as MDHEN and CDR2 as SYDVKM. The CDR3 contains 14 residues. CDR3 sequence reads: CASSPVTPNYGYTF. CDR3 bases: TGTGCCAGCAGTCCTGTGACACCTAACTATGGCTACACCTTC.

The J gene is TRBJ1-5, the V gene TRBV27, with 7 bases matching TRBD1. Trimming took 2 bases from V and 5 from J; bases not matched to a gene: 3. Germline V CDR1 and CDR2: MNHEY, SMNVEV (reference sequence). The CDR3 covers 14 residues. Written as DNA, the CDR3 is TGTGCCAGCAGTTTAGGAGGGGGCGATCAGCCCCAGCATTTT. Protein sequence: CASSLGGGDQPQHF.

The rearrangement links TRBV4-1 to TRBJ1-1; D is unresolved. V was trimmed by 5 bases and J by 4 bases, leaving 14 bases between them. Germline V gene sequence: CDR1 MGHRA, CDR2 YSYEKL. This CDR3 is 14 amino acids long. This chain's CDR3 is CASSVSGPSTEAFF. The CDR3, as DNA: TGCGCCAGCAGCGTTTCAGGCCCCAGCACTGAAGCTTTCTTT.

The V call is TRBV21-1, the J call TRBJ1-1; the table assigns TRBD1, which was not confirmed against the DNA. TRBV21-1 is designated a pseudogene. The CDR3 loop spans 14 amino acids. CDR3: CASSKKGGTGGTFF. The CDR3 DNA reads TGTGCCAGCAGCAAAAAGGGGGGGACAGGGGGAACTTTCTTT.

The V and J genes are TRBV7-9 and TRBJ2-1; D may be TRBD1 (5 bases). The CDR3 runs to 12 residues. The V gene lost 2 bases and the J gene lost 12 bases, with 11 bases spanning the gap. The germline V gene has CDR1 SEHNR and CDR2 FQNEAQ (reference sequence). The CDR3 loop reads CASSLIGQGQFF. The CDR3 DNA reads TGTGCCAGCAGCTTAATCGGACAAGGGCAGTTCTTC.

This chain's CDR3 is CTSSQGGGDTQYF. In nucleotides, the CDR3 is TGCACCAGCAGCCAGGGTGGGGGGGATACGCAGTATTTT. The V call is TRBV1, the J call TRBJ2-3; TRBD2, as called in the table, went unchecked against the DNA. TRBV1 is annotated as a pseudogene. The CDR3 totals 13 residues.

The table lists this clone with a count of one. V gene TRBV5-4 combines with J gene TRBJ2-1, with D uncertain. Trimming removed 0 bases from V and 0 bases from J, with 7 bases in between. CDR1 is SGHNT, CDR2 YYREEE, per germline (reference sequence). The CDR3 extends over 15 amino acids. As DNA, the CDR3 is TGTGCCAGCAGCTTGGCCATCAGCTCCTACAATGAGCAGTTCTTC. It encodes CASSLAISSYNEQFF.

The J gene is TRBJ1-5, the V gene TRBV4-1; a possible D gene is TRBD1 (5 bases). CDR3 length: 14 amino acids. CDR1 is MGHRA and CDR2 is YSYEKL in the germline V gene. The V end was cut by 0 bases, the J end by 6 bases, with 9 bases between. CDR3 sequence reads: CASSQEGVRQPQHF. In DNA form, the CDR3 reads TGCGCCAGCAGCCAAGAAGGGGTTCGTCAGCCCCAGCATTTT.

The CDR3 loop is CASRMGQGNQPQHF. The CDR3 bases are TGTGCCAGTAGAATGGGGCAGGGGAATCAGCCCCAGCATTTT. V is TRBV19 and J is TRBJ1-5; maybe TRBD1 (6 bases). Germline V gene data show CDR1 as LNHDA and CDR2 as SQIVND (reference sequence). Trimming removed 6 bases at V and 4 bases at J, with 13 bases between. There are 14 residues in the CDR3.

A single count supports this clone. V usage is TRBV2 and J usage is TRBJ2-2; a possible D gene is TRBD2 (5 bases). Per germline, CDR1 SNHLY and CDR2 FYNNEI. This CDR3 has 15 amino acids. Trimming removed 4 bases at V and 0 bases at J, with 9 bases between. CDR3 in DNA: TGTGCCAGCAGTGTCGGGGTCCCGAACACCGGGGAGCTGTTTTTT. Residues: CASSVGVPNTGELFF.

The CDR3 region has the DNA TGTGCCTGGGGAGCTGGGGCGAGTCATCGCTACACCTTC. Translating it yields CAWGAGASHRYTF. The rearrangement joins TRBV30 to TRBJ1-2; D may be TRBD1 (5 bases). This CDR3 has 13 amino acids. Trimming left V 5 bases short and J 9 bases short, with 19 bases between. The germline V gene encodes CDR1 GTSNPN and CDR2 SVGIG (reference sequence).

The rearrangement uses TRBV7-9 and TRBJ1-5; TRBD1 might be the D (6 bases). The germline V and J ends were trimmed by 0 bases and 11 bases, with 11 bases remaining between them. The V gene's germline CDR1 is SEHNR and CDR2 FQNEAQ (reference sequence). The CDR3 loop spans 13 amino acids. CDR3 DNA sequence: TGTGCCAGCAGCTTAGCGGGGACATTAGCCCAGCATTTT. Its translation is CASSLAGTLAQHF.

The chain couples TRBV12-5 to TRBJ1-1, with D possibly TRBD1 on 5 matching bases. Germline V lookup: CDR1 LGHNT, CDR2 FRNRAP. Trimming took 1 base from V and 5 from J, leaving 17 bases between them. The CDR3 length is 16 residues. CDR3 DNA: TGTGCTAGTGGTTTGGCAGTGGCGGGGCCGAGGACTGAAGCTTTCTTT. Translating it yields CASGLAVAGPRTEAFF.

V gene TRBV30 combines with J gene TRBJ2-5, with D possibly matching TRBD2 (5 bases). The CDR3 is made up of 11 amino acids. V gave up 0 bases and J gave up 13 bases, with 12 bases separating them. Germline assignment: CDR1 GTSNPN and CDR2 SVGIG (reference sequence). CDR3 residues: CAWSVRELLYF. CDR3 sequence (DNA): TGTGCCTGGAGTGTACGGGAATTACTGTACTTC.

V and J are TRBV7-2 and TRBJ2-7; D is undetermined. The CDR3 loop spans 15 amino acids. Germline V gene data show CDR1 as SGHTA and CDR2 as FQGNSA. V was clipped by 2 bases and J by 0 bases, with 11 bases between them. Here the CDR3 DNA reads TGTGCCAGCAGCTTAAGTGGGCTGAGCTCCTACGAGCAGTACTTC. Its translation: CASSLSGLSSYEQYF.

Only a few counts were recorded for this clone. The chain employs TRBV7-9 and TRBJ1-2; D may be TRBD1 (6 bases). The CDR3 covers 13 residues. Germline-derived CDR1 and CDR2 are SEHNR and FQNEAQ (reference sequence). With 5 bases removed from V and 5 bases from J, the gap between germline ends came to 12 bases. CDR3 residues: CASSPGQSYGYTF. Here the CDR3 DNA reads TGTGCCAGCAGCCCCGGACAGTCTTATGGCTACACCTTC. Variable domain in full (rest from reference TRBV7-9 and TRBJ1-2): DTGVSQNPRHKITKRGQNVTFRCDPISEHNRLYWYRQTLGQGPEFLTYFQNEAQLEKSRLLSDRFSAERPKGSFSTLEIQRTEQGDSAMYLCASSPGQSYGYTFGSGTRLTVV.

CDR3 bases: TGTGCCAGCAGCGTCCAACAAGATCAGCCCCAGCATTTT. The encoded protein is CASSVQQDQPQHF. The chain recombines TRBV11-2 with TRBJ1-5; D is uncertain. The germline V gene has CDR1 SGHAT and CDR2 FQNNGV. The CDR3 is 13 amino acids. V lost 5 bases and J 5 bases, leaving 10 bases between the germline ends.